Each of the 29 T cell receptor beta chains below was sequenced from the same sample in a study of vaccination effects on CD4 cells after COVID-19. Ahead of sequencing, the ViraFEST assay grew antigen-specific CD4+ T cells using viral peptide pools. Investigators separated out CD4+ T cells once approximately 9 days of culture had passed. This person's SARS-CoV-2 infection, confirmed by PCR, occurred between March and December 2020. Antigens of these TCRs are unknown. The table came from immunoSEQ multiplex PCR; TCRdb's copy has only in-frame clones and leaves some out. The sample holds roughly 73,000 clones; over 60% are singletons and the top ten take less than 6.5%. Sequencing used CD4+ T cells from PBMCs cultured with HIV peptides, obtained before COVID-19 vaccination. Described subset: HIV-1 Nef peptide pool negative control/reference culture. The receptors come from a human donor who had a prior SARS-CoV-2 infection.

The rearrangement links TRBV9 to TRBJ2-2; D is perhaps TRBD1 (6 bases). V was shortened by 0 bases and J by 5 bases, with 17 bases between the two germline ends. The CDR3 consists of 17 residues. Per the germline V gene, CDR1 is SGDLS and CDR2 is YYNGEE. CDR3 protein: CASSVGSRGGQTGELFF. CDR3 DNA sequence: TGTGCCAGCAGCGTAGGGTCCCGTGGGGGCCAAACCGGGGAGCTGTTTTTT.

The V call is TRBV11-2, the J call TRBJ2-5; 11 bases are shared with TRBD1. Trimming removed 1 base from V and 4 bases from J; junction bases left unmatched: 2. The germline gives CDR1 SGHAT, CDR2 FQNNGV. The CDR3 spans 15 residues. The CDR3 reads CASSLVGTGGETQYF. The CDR3 bases are TGTGCCAGCAGCTTAGTGGGGACAGGGGGAGAGACCCAGTACTTC.

This clone has more than one count but fewer than ten. The chain links TRBV5-4 to TRBJ2-3; D unclear. This CDR3 comprises 12 residues. Germline CDR1 and CDR2: SGHNT and YYREEE (reference sequence). Trimming removed 1 base from V and 5 bases from J, with 5 bases in between. The CDR3 loop is CASSLPEDTQYF. The CDR3 nucleotides are TGTGCCAGCAGCTTGCCCGAAGATACGCAGTATTTT.

This chain joins TRBV7-2 and TRBJ1-1; D possibly corresponds to TRBD1 (6 bases). CDR1 and CDR2 (germline): SGHTA, FQGNSA. CDR3 size: 15 residues. With 2 bases removed from V and 7 bases from J, the gap between germline ends came to 17 bases. The CDR3 DNA reads as TGTGCCAGCAGCTTATGGGCCGGACAGTTGGGTGAAGCTTTCTTT. Translation: CASSLWAGQLGEAFF.

The CDR3 bases are TGTGCCAGCAGCGAAAGGGACTATAACACTGAAGCTTTCTTT. Its translation: CASSERDYNTEAFF. The V and J genes are TRBV28 and TRBJ1-1, with D possibly being TRBD1 (5 bases). CDR3 size: 14 residues. Germline V gene sequence: CDR1 MDHEN, CDR2 SYDVKM. Trimming left V 6 bases short and J 2 bases short, with 13 bases between.

The CDR3 coding sequence is TGTGCCAGCAGCTCGACCCCCCCCGGGGGATTCTGGTTCTTC. Translation: CASSSTPPGGFWFF. V gene TRBV7-2 combines with J gene TRBJ2-1; a possible D gene is TRBD2 (6 bases). The germline V gene has CDR1 SGHTA and CDR2 FQGNSA. Trimming took 4 bases from V and 15 from J, leaving 22 bases between them. The CDR3 length is 14 residues.

This chain joins TRBV12-2 and TRBJ2-7; the tabulated D call, TRBD2, remains unverified against the DNA. TRBV12-2 is termed a pseudogene. The CDR3 sequence is 15 residues long. CDR3 loop: CASRFERRDSYEQYF. The CDR3 nucleotides are TGTGCAAGTCGCTTCGAGCGGAGGGACTCCTACGAGCAGTACTTC.

V gene TRBV18 combines with J gene TRBJ1-1; D is unresolved. Per germline, CDR1 KGHSH and CDR2 LQKENI. This CDR3 has 15 residues. The V end was cut by 2 bases, the J end by 6 bases, with 16 bases between. The CDR3 here is CASSPSVGVWAEAFF. CDR3 nucleotide sequence: TGTGCCAGCTCACCATCCGTTGGGGTTTGGGCTGAAGCTTTCTTT.

This clone occurred a few times. The CDR3 region is CASSRSSGRASNEQFF. In DNA, the CDR3 is TGTGCCAGCAGCCGATCCAGCGGGAGGGCTTCCAATGAGCAGTTCTTC. This chain uses TRBV7-6 with TRBJ2-1; 10 positions match TRBD2. CDR1 and CDR2 from the germline V gene are SGHVS and FNYEAQ. The V segment lost 5 bases and the J segment 6 bases; nucleotides outside the gene matches: 10. This CDR3 spans 16 amino acids.

The chain links TRBV9 to TRBJ2-7; the match to TRBD2 covers 11 bases. Per the germline V gene, CDR1 is SGDLS and CDR2 is YYNGEE. This CDR3 has 15 residues. J gave up 7 bases and V 3 bases, and 9 bases lay outside the gene matches. CDR3 in DNA: TGTGCCAGCAGCGCCGGGACTAGCGGATTTGGGGAGCAGTACTTC. As protein: CASSAGTSGFGEQYF.

V and J are TRBV5-1 and TRBJ2-2, with TRBD2 matching over 9 bases. This CDR3 comprises 17 residues. V trimming: 1 base; J trimming: 5 bases; junction bases outside the gene matches: 9. Germline V gene sequence: CDR1 SGHRS, CDR2 YFSETQ. CDR3 in DNA: TGCGCCAGCAGCTTGACACTAGCGGGCATGAGTACCGGGGAGCTGTTTTTT. Encoded protein: CASSLTLAGMSTGELFF.

Only one count was recorded for this clone. The sample has other DNA sequences that encode this CDR3 too. V is TRBV18 and J is TRBJ2-7, with 11 bases that match TRBD1. This CDR3 spans 14 amino acids. Trimming at V came to 2 bases and at J to 4 bases, leaving 1 base not matched to a gene. The germline gives CDR1 KGHSH, CDR2 LQKENI. The CDR3, as DNA: TGTGCCAGCTCACCAGGGACAGGGGGTTACGAGCAGTACTTC. This sequence encodes CASSPGTGGYEQYF.

This chain joins TRBV5-6 and TRBJ2-7, with TRBD2 matching 12 bases. Germline CDR1 and CDR2: SGHDT and YYEEEE. This CDR3 has 16 amino acids. Unmatched junction bases numbered 10, after V lost 3 bases and J lost 6 bases. This CDR3 is CASSSNPTSGSGEQYF. The CDR3 nucleotides read TGTGCCAGCAGCTCGAACCCGACTAGCGGGAGTGGCGAGCAGTACTTC.

CDR3: CASSEEQGAVGELFF. DNA of the CDR3: TGTGCCAGCAGTGAAGAACAGGGGGCGGTCGGGGAGCTGTTTTTT. The V call is TRBV2, the J call TRBJ2-2; 9 positions match TRBD1. Germline V gives CDR1 SNHLY, CDR2 FYNNEI. V lost 1 base to trimming and J lost 7 bases; unmatched junction nucleotides: 4. The CDR3 runs to 15 residues.

The chain is built from TRBV27 and TRBJ2-1; 7 bases map to TRBD2. The V gene end was trimmed by 3 bases and the J gene end by 7 bases; junction bases not matched to a gene: 6. The CDR3 totals 14 residues. Germline assignment: CDR1 MNHEY and CDR2 SMNVEV (reference sequence). CDR3 DNA: TGTGCCAGCAGTTTGTGGGGGGGGTCAAATGAGCAGTTCTTC. Amino acids: CASSLWGGSNEQFF.

The chain couples TRBV19 to TRBJ2-5, with a weak D call TRBD1 (5 bases). The CDR3 sequence is 16 residues long. V gave up 10 bases and J gave up 5 bases, with 26 bases separating them. CDR1 and CDR2 (germline): LNHDA, SQIVND (reference sequence). CDR3 sequence: CAKPCVLYPGYETQYF. The CDR3 DNA is TGTGCCAAGCCCTGTGTATTGTACCCAGGGTACGAGACCCAGTACTTC.

The V call is TRBV12-3 or TRBV12-4, the J call TRBJ1-2, with a possible D match to TRBD1 (5 bases). CDR3 length: 12 amino acids. The V end was cut by 5 bases, the J end by 5 bases, with 9 bases between. In DNA form, the CDR3 reads TGTGCCAGCAGTCAGGGTTTATATGGCTACACCTTC. It is translated as CASSQGLYGYTF.

The rearrangement uses TRBV15 and TRBJ2-5, with D possibly TRBD1 on 5 matching bases. Germline V gene lookup returns CDR1 LNHNV and CDR2 YYDKDF (reference sequence). V was cut by 0 bases and J by 5 bases, with 10 bases left in between. This CDR3 contains 14 residues. CDR3 in amino acids: CATSRDVGQETQYF. CDR3 sequence (DNA): TGTGCCACCAGCAGAGATGTGGGGCAGGAGACCCAGTACTTC.

The rearrangement joins TRBV7-9 to TRBJ2-5, with D perhaps TRBD1 (8 bases). V shed 2 bases and J shed 9 bases, with 16 bases lying between them. Germline V gene data show CDR1 as SEHNR and CDR2 as FQNEAQ (reference sequence). There are 14 residues in the CDR3. This CDR3 reads CASSLITGGGPQYF. In DNA, the CDR3 is TGTGCCAGCAGCTTAATAACAGGGGGGGGTCCCCAGTACTTC.

V gene TRBV11-2 combines with J gene TRBJ2-7, with no clear D. The CDR3 totals 16 residues. Trimming took 2 bases from V and 3 from J, leaving 17 bases between them. The germline gives CDR1 SGHAT, CDR2 FQNNGV. The DNA of the CDR3 is TGTGCCAGCAGCTTACCCCGGTCAGAAATTCGCTACGAGCAGTACTTC. This encodes CASSLPRSEIRYEQYF.

V is TRBV3-1 (or the pseudogene TRBV3-2) and J is TRBJ2-5; no definite D call. Per germline, CDR1 LGHDT and CDR2 YNNKEL (reference sequence). This CDR3 is 15 amino acids long. V lost 3 bases and J lost 1, with 12 bases in between. CDR3 DNA sequence: TGTGCCAGCAGCCAGGCCCGAATCTCCCAAGAGACCCAGTACTTC. It translates to CASSQARISQETQYF.

The V gene is TRBV6-5, the J gene TRBJ1-1, with 7 bases fitting TRBD1. V was pared by 5 bases and J by 8 bases, with 8 bases of the junction left unmatched. Germline V gene data show CDR1 as MNHEY and CDR2 as SVGAGI. This CDR3 is built from 13 residues. CDR3 residues: CASSRRQGEEAFF. As DNA, the CDR3 is TGTGCCAGCAGTCGGAGACAGGGAGAGGAAGCTTTCTTT.

This chain uses TRBV5-1 with TRBJ1-5, with TRBD1 matching over 8 bases. Germline CDR1 is SGHRS and CDR2 is YFSETQ. V dropped 5 bases and J dropped 1; count of bases not matched to a gene: 8. CDR3 length equals 16 residues. In DNA form, the CDR3 reads TGCGCCAGCAGTCAAGGACAGGGCGGGAGCAATCAGCCCCAGCATTTT. Protein product: CASSQGQGGSNQPQHF.

The gene calls are TRBV19 and TRBJ2-7, with 12 bases fitting TRBD2. The CDR3 totals 17 residues. Germline CDR1 reads LNHDA; CDR2 reads SQIVND (reference sequence). Trimming took 3 bases from V and 6 from J; bases not matched to a gene: 12. Here the CDR3 DNA reads TGTGCCAGTAGTATGCGGCTAGCGGGAGGGGGTTCGGGCGAGCAGTACTTC. This sequence encodes CASSMRLAGGGSGEQYF.

The chain employs TRBV19 and TRBJ2-1; no reliable D call. Germline loops: CDR1 LNHDA, CDR2 SQIVND (reference sequence). V lost 3 bases and J lost 9, with 15 bases in between. This CDR3 contains 14 residues. CDR3: CASSIFGMSGEQFF. Here the CDR3 DNA reads TGTGCCAGTAGTATCTTTGGGATGTCAGGTGAGCAGTTCTTC.

This chain joins TRBV7-2 and TRBJ2-1; 7 bases map to TRBD2. The V gene end was trimmed by 1 base and the J gene end by 1 base; junction bases not matched to a gene: 1. The germline V gene encodes CDR1 SGHTA and CDR2 FQGNSA. The CDR3 covers 15 residues. In DNA form, the CDR3 reads TGTGCCAGCAGCTTAGGTAGCGGGTCCTACAATGAGCAGTTCTTC. Translation gives CASSLGSGSYNEQFF.

The genes are TRBV30 and TRBJ1-2; the D gene is possibly TRBD1 (5 bases). Germline CDR1 and CDR2: GTSNPN and SVGIG (reference sequence). This CDR3 region has 11 residues. V was shortened by 5 bases and J by 8 bases, with 12 bases between the two germline ends. The CDR3 reads CAWGQGGGYTF. The DNA of the CDR3 is TGTGCCTGGGGGCAGGGAGGCGGCTACACCTTC.

This clone was recorded once. This rearrangement joins TRBV5-6 to TRBJ1-2, with D maybe TRBD1 (6 bases). CDR1 and CDR2 from the germline V gene are SGHDT and YYEEEE. V lost 3 bases to trimming and J lost 5 bases, with 26 bases between them. The CDR3 loop spans 18 amino acids. The DNA of the CDR3 is TGTGCCAGCAGCTCCATGTTTGGGGGCTACTCAGGGTCTTATGGCTACACCTTC. Its protein product is CASSSMFGGYSGSYGYTF.

The V gene is TRBV6-1, the J gene TRBJ2-2, with D perhaps matching TRBD2 (7 bases). Per germline, CDR1 MNHNS and CDR2 SASEGT. Trimming cost V 2 bases and J 4 bases, with 14 bases left between them. The CDR3 sequence is 16 residues long. The CDR3 coding sequence is TGTGCCAGCAGTGAATATGGGGGAGGGGGCACCGGGGAGCTGTTTTTT. It specifies CASSEYGGGGTGELFF.